This T cell receptor (beta chain) came from a study of T cell responses to AZD1222 COVID-19 vaccine. Method: immunoSEQ multiplex PCR; TCRdb's copy keeps in-frame clones and lacks some. In the table there are approximately 170,000 clones, approximately 93% of which are singletons. Trimming took 1 base from V and 7 from J, leaving 21 bases between them. Germline V gene data show CDR1 as SGDLS and CDR2 as YYNGEE. CDR3 size: 16 residues. The chain is built from TRBV9 and TRBJ2-7, with D possibly matching TRBD1 (6 bases). The sample in question was peripheral blood, obtained on day 0 of AZD1222 vaccination. The receptor comes from an adult in good health. The CDR3 here is CASSVQAGRGHGEQYF. CDR3 DNA sequence: TGTGCCAGCAGCGTACAAGCTGGCAGGGGCCACGGGGAGCAGTACTTC. The full variable domain, its missing parts supplied by reference TRBV9 and TRBJ2-7, is DSGVTQTPKHLITATGQRVTLRCSPRSGDLSVYWYQQSLDQGLQFLIQYYNGEERAKGNILERFSAQQFPDLHSELNLSSLELGDSALYFCASSVQAGRGHGEQYFGPGTRLTVT.